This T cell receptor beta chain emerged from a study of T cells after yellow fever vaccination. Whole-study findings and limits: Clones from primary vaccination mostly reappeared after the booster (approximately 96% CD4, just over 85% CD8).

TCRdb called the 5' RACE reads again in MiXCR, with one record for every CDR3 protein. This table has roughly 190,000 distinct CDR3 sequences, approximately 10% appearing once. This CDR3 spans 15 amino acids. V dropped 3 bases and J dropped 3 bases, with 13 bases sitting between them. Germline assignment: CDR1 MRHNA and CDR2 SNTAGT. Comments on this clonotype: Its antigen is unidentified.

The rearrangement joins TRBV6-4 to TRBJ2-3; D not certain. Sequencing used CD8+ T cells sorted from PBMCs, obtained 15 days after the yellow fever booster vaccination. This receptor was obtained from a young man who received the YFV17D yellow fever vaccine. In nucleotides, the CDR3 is TGTGCCAGCAGTGAGTCTCACCGGTCGACAGATACGCAGTATTTT. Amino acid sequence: CASSESHRSTDTQYF.